Presented here are 25 T cell receptor beta chains from one specimen sequenced in a study of blood T cell repertoires in COVID-19. Method: immunoSEQ multiplex PCR; TCRdb's copy keeps in-frame clones and lacks some. The sample includes 60,000 to 75,000 clones, roughly nine tenths of them seen just once. Sequenced input: peripheral blood. These receptors all come from an elderly woman with acute or convalescent COVID-19.

V is TRBV15 and J is TRBJ1-6; D perhaps matches TRBD1 (5 bases). Germline V gives CDR1 LNHNV, CDR2 YYDKDF (reference sequence). The CDR3 is made up of 14 amino acids. Trimming shortened V by 0 bases and J by 9 bases, and 9 bases separated the two germline ends. The CDR3, as DNA: TGTGCCACCAGCAGAGATATTCAGGGTTCACCCCTCCACTTT. Protein: CATSRDIQGSPLHF.

This clone was observed a handful of times. The chain carries TRBV6-6 and TRBJ1-1, with D possibly TRBD1 on 5 matching bases. Germline CDR1 MNHNY, CDR2 SVGAGI (reference sequence). This CDR3 contains 15 residues. The V gene lost 0 bases and the J gene lost 6 bases, with 14 bases spanning the gap. The CDR3 region has the DNA TGTGCCAGCAGTTACTCGGGGCAGGGTTTGGCTGAAGCTTTCTTT. Translating it yields CASSYSGQGLAEAFF.

This chain links TRBV28 with TRBJ2-3, with D unresolved. Trimming cost V 4 bases and J 3 bases, with 8 bases left between them. The CDR3 is 13 amino acids. Germline CDR1 MDHEN, CDR2 SYDVKM. CDR3 DNA: TGTGCCAGCAGTTCTTTAAATACAGATACGCAGTATTTT. Translated: CASSSLNTDTQYF.

With regard to this clone: Other nucleotide sequences in the sample specify the same CDR3. The genes are TRBV5-1 and TRBJ2-1, with TRBD2 matching 7 bases. Losses at the gene ends were 0 bases for V and 4 bases for J; bases not matched to a gene: 4. The CDR3 runs to 15 residues. Germline-derived CDR1 and CDR2 are SGHRS and YFSETQ. The CDR3 protein is CASSLVVGGYNEQFF. The DNA of the CDR3 is TGCGCCAGCAGCTTGGTTGTGGGGGGGTACAATGAGCAGTTCTTC.

This clone was picked up a small number of times. The chain links TRBV7-8 to TRBJ1-5, with TRBD1 matching 7 bases. The CDR3 runs to 14 residues. CDR1 is SGHVS and CDR2 is FQNEAQ in the germline V gene. Trimming took 5 bases from V and 4 from J; bases not matched to a gene: 5. CDR3 sequence reads: CASSKGTANQPQHF. Written as DNA, the CDR3 is TGTGCCAGCAGCAAAGGGACAGCAAATCAGCCCCAGCATTTT.

The chain recombines TRBV10-1 with TRBJ2-2; no reliable D call. The germline V gene has CDR1 WNHNN and CDR2 SYGVQD (reference sequence). There are 17 residues in the CDR3. V dropped 4 bases and J dropped 0 bases, with 15 bases sitting between them. The CDR3 region has the DNA TGCGCCAGCAGTGCCCCCCCGAAGCGCCCGAACACCGGGGAGCTGTTTTTT. Its translation: CASSAPPKRPNTGELFF.

This clone has a single count. The V and J genes are TRBV11-3 and TRBJ2-3, with 7 bases matching TRBD1. V lost 5 bases to trimming and J lost 1 base; unmatched junction nucleotides: 6. CDR3 length: 15 amino acids. The V gene's germline CDR1 is SGHNT and CDR2 YENEEA. CDR3 protein: CASSPSGTGTDTQYF. DNA for the CDR3: TGTGCCAGCAGCCCATCGGGGACAGGCACAGATACGCAGTATTTT.

The chain recombines TRBV4-2 with TRBJ2-3; 8 positions agree with TRBD2. V was clipped by 0 bases and J by 6 bases; unmatched bases: 11. Germline V gives CDR1 LGHNA, CDR2 YNFKEQ. This CDR3 spans 17 amino acids. The CDR3 reads CASSQEGPGGARDTQYF. DNA for the CDR3: TGTGCCAGCAGCCAAGAGGGACCGGGGGGGGCCAGGGATACGCAGTATTTT.

CDR3 DNA: TGTGCCAGCAGCTTAGTTTGGGGCTTGGGCTCTGGGGCCAACGTCCTGACTTTC. Amino acid sequence: CASSLVWGLGSGANVLTF. The gene calls are TRBV7-8 and TRBJ2-6, with D maybe TRBD1 (5 bases). The CDR3 runs to 18 residues. Germline loops: CDR1 SGHVS, CDR2 FQNEAQ. The V end was cut by 1 base, the J end by 0 bases, with 13 bases between. Filled out from reference TRBV7-8 and TRBJ2-6, the complete variable domain reads GAGVSQSPRYKVAKRGQDVALRCDPISGHVSLFWYQQALGQGPEFLTYFQNEAQLDKSGLPSDRFFAERPEGSVSTLKIQRTQQEDSAVYLCASSLVWGLGSGANVLTFGAGSRLTVL.

The chain uses TRBV2 and TRBJ1-4; D may be TRBD1 (5 bases). V was pared by 6 bases and J by 4 bases, with 12 bases between. This CDR3 is built from 14 residues. Germline V CDR1 and CDR2: SNHLY, FYNNEI. The CDR3 bases are TGTGCCAGCAGGTGGGGGGATGGTAATGAAAAACTGTTTTTT. As protein: CASRWGDGNEKLFF. The full variable domain, rest sourced from reference TRBV2 and TRBJ1-4, is EPEVTQTPSHQVTQMGQEVILRCVPISNHLYFYWYRQILGQKVEFLVSFYNNEISEKSEIFDDQFSVERPDGSNFTLKIRSTKLEDSAMYFCASRWGDGNEKLFFGSGTQLSVL.

V usage is TRBV10-3 and J usage is TRBJ2-1; 10 bases are a match to TRBD2. This CDR3 spans 15 amino acids. CDR1 and CDR2 (germline): ENHRY, SYGVKD. The V gene end was trimmed by 2 bases and the J gene end by 8 bases; junction bases not matched to a gene: 6. The CDR3 coding sequence is TGTGCCATCAGTGAGAAAGCGGGGGGGATGTATGAGCAGTTCTTC. Translated: CAISEKAGGMYEQFF.

The chain has TRBV6-5 and TRBJ2-7; 8 positions match TRBD1. V was pared by 0 bases and J by 5 bases, with 6 bases of the junction left unmatched. This CDR3 spans 15 amino acids. Germline V gene data show CDR1 as MNHEY and CDR2 as SVGAGI. The CDR3 coding sequence is TGTGCCAGCAGTTACTCGAGGACAGGGTTGAACGAGCAGTACTTC. The encoded protein is CASSYSRTGLNEQYF.

The V gene is TRBV29-1, the J gene TRBJ2-2; 9 bases match TRBD1. The CDR3 spans 13 residues. Trimming took 6 bases from V and 5 from J; bases not matched to a gene: 4. Germline lookup yields CDR1 SQVTM and CDR2 ANQGSEA. The CDR3 spells CSVTGTGTGELFF. As DNA, the CDR3 is TGCAGCGTCACCGGGACAGGGACCGGGGAGCTGTTTTTT.

This sequence joins TRBV3-1 (or the pseudogene TRBV3-2) and TRBJ2-3; TRBD2 might be the D (6 bases). The CDR3 consists of 13 residues. The V gene lost 8 bases and the J gene lost 0 bases, with 9 bases spanning the gap. Germline loops: CDR1 LGHDT, CDR2 YNNKEL (reference sequence). Here the CDR3 reads CASESGSTDTQYF. CDR3 in DNA: TGTGCCAGCGAGAGCGGGAGCACAGATACGCAGTATTTT.

The V gene is TRBV7-8, the J gene TRBJ1-4; D possibly corresponds to TRBD1 (6 bases). This CDR3 is 15 amino acids long. Trimming stripped 6 bases from V and 8 bases from J, with 19 bases between. In germline, CDR1 is SGHVS, CDR2 FQNEAQ. The CDR3 DNA reads as TGTGCCAGCAGTTCGGGGGGCAGGGTCGAAGAAAAACTGTTTTTT. It translates to CASSSGGRVEEKLFF.

V and J are TRBV28 and TRBJ2-7, with TRBD2 matching 7 bases. Unmatched junction bases numbered 7, after V lost 11 bases and J lost 0 bases. Germline V gene lookup returns CDR1 MDHEN and CDR2 SYDVKM. This CDR3 has 13 residues. In nucleotides, the CDR3 is TGTGCCGGTTCTAGCGGTAGCTCCTACGAGCAGTACTTC. This sequence encodes CAGSSGSSYEQYF.

The CDR3 loop is CASSIPSSYNSPLHF. CDR3 DNA: TGTGCCAGTAGTATCCCGAGCTCCTATAATTCACCCCTCCACTTT. The gene calls are TRBV19 and TRBJ1-6; D remains ambiguous. The CDR3 spans 15 residues. Trimming shortened V by 3 bases and J by 0 bases, and 6 bases separated the two germline ends. CDR1 and CDR2 from the germline V gene are LNHDA and SQIVND (reference sequence).

This sequence joins TRBV27 and TRBJ2-7; a possible D gene is TRBD1 (5 bases). Trimming shortened V by 3 bases and J by 2 bases, and 11 bases separated the two germline ends. The CDR3 length is 14 residues. Germline CDR1 and CDR2: MNHEY and SMNVEV (reference sequence). This CDR3 reads CASSFLGQAYEQYF. The CDR3 DNA follows: TGTGCCAGCAGTTTCTTAGGACAAGCCTACGAGCAGTACTTC.

This chain connects TRBV29-1 to TRBJ2-1; 7 bases align to TRBD2. This CDR3 region has 10 residues. The ends lost 6 bases at V and 7 bases at J; junction bases unmatched: 0. Per germline, CDR1 SQVTM and CDR2 ANQGSEA. The CDR3: CSVGGNEQFF. CDR3 DNA sequence: TGCAGCGTGGGGGGGAATGAGCAGTTCTTC.

This rearrangement joins TRBV5-1 to TRBJ1-2, with D perhaps matching TRBD1 (5 bases). The CDR3 covers 18 residues. Looked up from germline, CDR1 is SGHRS and CDR2 is YFSETQ. V lost 0 bases and J 4 bases, leaving 22 bases between the germline ends. CDR3 DNA sequence: TGCGCCAGCAGCTTGGCCCCGGGACTCCGCAACCCACCCTATGGCTACACCTTC. Translated: CASSLAPGLRNPPYGYTF.

This sequence joins TRBV12-5 and TRBJ2-1; possible D gene TRBD1, 6 bases. The germline V gene has CDR1 LGHNT and CDR2 FRNRAP. The CDR3 is 12 residues long. CDR3 amino acids: CASGQSYNEQFF. For the CDR3, the DNA is TGTGCGTCCGGACAGTCCTACAATGAGCAGTTCTTC.

V gene TRBV6-6 combines with J gene TRBJ2-7; 14 bases are a match to TRBD2. The CDR3 extends over 15 amino acids. Trimming removed 6 bases from V and 4 bases from J; junction bases left unmatched: 5. Per germline, CDR1 MNHNY and CDR2 SVGAGI (reference sequence). CDR3 sequence reads: CASSPGLAGAYEQYF. As DNA, the CDR3 is TGTGCCAGCAGCCCGGGACTAGCGGGAGCGTACGAGCAGTACTTC.

The genes are TRBV5-1 and TRBJ2-1; D might be TRBD2 (6 bases). CDR1 and CDR2 (germline): SGHRS, YFSETQ. V was pared by 1 base and J by 2 bases, with 10 bases between. The CDR3 totals 15 residues. The CDR3 region is CASSLTRGTYNEQFF. Here the CDR3 DNA reads TGCGCCAGCAGCTTGACGCGGGGTACCTACAATGAGCAGTTCTTC.

The V call is TRBV19, the J call TRBJ1-2; D is uncertain. With 6 bases removed from V and 7 bases from J, the gap between germline ends came to 6 bases. This CDR3 region has 10 residues. Germline V gives CDR1 LNHDA, CDR2 SQIVND (reference sequence). The CDR3 reads CASRAAGYTF. The CDR3 DNA sequence: TGTGCCAGTAGGGCGGCTGGCTACACCTTC.

The chain combines TRBV7-9 with TRBJ2-1; 12 positions agree with TRBD2. V lost 6 bases to trimming and J lost 3 bases; unmatched junction nucleotides: 9. Germline loops: CDR1 SEHNR, CDR2 FQNEAQ (reference sequence). The CDR3 totals 17 residues. The CDR3, as DNA: TGTGCCAGCAGTCCTCAGACTAGCGGGAGTATCTACAATGAGCAGTTCTTC. This gives the protein CASSPQTSGSIYNEQFF.